This T cell receptor (beta chain) was identified in a study of STAT5B mutations in CD4+ large granular lymphocyte leukemia. Study-wide findings and caveats: No patients shared main leukemic clonotypes, though 20% to 25% appeared at low frequency elsewhere. Compared with healthy controls (2/35), patient top clones favored TRBV06 (8/27).

Authors' processing steps: Productive clonotypes were detectable down to 2.59 x 10-5 frequency. The assay was immunoSEQ multiplex PCR, and TCRdb's table has in-frame clones only and misses some. That table gives V, J and clone size, and the DNA gave D and trimming. This sample has about 34,000 clones; roughly 74% occur once, and the top ten carry 1% to 1.2%. The CDR3 covers 14 residues. Germline trimming cut 8 bases from V and 7 bases from J; bases unmatched to any gene: 13. The germline V gene encodes CDR1 MNHNY and CDR2 SVGAGI (reference sequence). Healthy controls were blood donor buffy coats. This clone was detected only a few times. Its matching antigen is unknown.

The V and J genes are TRBV6-6 and TRBJ1-1; TRBD1 agrees at 7 bases. The sample comprised CD4+ T cells from blood buffy coats. The receptor's source is a human donor in good health. The CDR3 bases are TGTGCCAGCGGAACCAACAGGGGCGGAGGTGAAGCTTTCTTT. It encodes CASGTNRGGGEAFF.